In this sample, the clone carrying this T cell receptor (beta chain) turned up once. At the DNA level, this CDR3 is encoded by other sequences in the same sample as well. These data are taken from a study of blood T cell repertoires in COVID-19. Study summary: There were acute and convalescent COVID-19 samples, and they came from the United States, Italy and Spain.

Only in-frame clones appear in the TCRdb table, and some are missing; sequencing was by immunoSEQ multiplex PCR. Of 250,000 to 300,000 clones in the sample, around 90% are singletons; the top ten hold 0.95% to 1.2%. The germline gives CDR1 LGHNT, CDR2 FRNRAP. This CDR3 has 13 residues. With 5 bases removed from V and 0 bases from J, the gap between germline ends came to 5 bases. The sample comprised PBMCs or T cells enriched from blood (not recorded which). The receptor was isolated from a woman aged 25-40 years who had recovered from COVID-19. V and J are TRBV12-5 and TRBJ2-1; D unresolved. CDR3: CASGLSSYNEQFF. The CDR3 DNA sequence: TGTGCTAGTGGTCTAAGCTCCTACAATGAGCAGTTCTTC.